The sequence of this T cell receptor beta chain was determined in a study of PD-1 blockade in classical Hodgkin lymphoma. The overall study: The patients were dosed with nivolumab 3 mg/kg, infused intravenously every 2 weeks.

Sample time point: cycle 4 day 1 (C4D1), after less than 7 weeks of nivolumab. Each of the patients experienced relapse following autologous stem cell transplantation, and their brentuximab vedotin exposure differed. The CDR3 sequence is 15 residues long. Trimming cost V 5 bases and J 7 bases; bases outside gene matches: 14. Germline V gene data show CDR1 as SGHNT and CDR2 as YENEEA. This table comes from immunoSEQ multiplex PCR, and its TCRdb copy is limited to in-frame clones, with some not included. The sample lists tens of thousands of clones, about 90% occurring once. The receptor was derived from a human donor with classical Hodgkin lymphoma. This sequence joins TRBV11-3 and TRBJ2-7; 7 nucleotides match TRBD2. Here the sequenced sample was peripheral blood mononuclear cells (PBMCs), taken before the fourth cycle of nivolumab. The CDR3 protein is CASSLGLVSNSEQYF. The CDR3 bases are TGTGCCAGCAGCCTCGGACTAGTCTCGAATTCGGAGCAGTACTTC. Drawing the rest from reference TRBV11-3 and TRBJ2-7, the complete variable domain is EAGVVQSPRYKIIEKKQPVAFWCNPISGHNTLYWYLQNLGQGPELLIRYENEEAVDDSQLPKDRFSAERLKGVDSTLKIQPAELGDSAVYLCASSLGLVSNSEQYFGPGTRLTVT.